This is a list of T cell receptor beta chains from one sample in a study of OX40 agonist ivuxolimab in advanced cancers. Assay used: immunoSEQ multiplex PCR; TCRdb lists only in-frame clones, some missing. The sample consists of about 66,000 clones, more than 60% of them appearing once. The sequenced sample was CD4+ or CD8+ T cells sorted from blood, obtained in a trial of the OX40 agonist ivuxolimab. All receptors derive from an adult with an advanced solid tumor such as melanoma, head and neck, liver or kidney cancer. Each CDR3 is given with its conserved first and last residue.

V gene	J gene	CDR3 protein
TRBV9	TRBJ2-3	CASSALGGTGALDTQYF
TRBV5-1	TRBJ2-7	CASRVASGRQYEQYF
TRBV28	TRBJ2-7	CASSAGTSQEQYF
TRBV5-1	TRBJ1-2	CASSSGQLNYGYTF
TRBV12-5	TRBJ2-5	CASGLLPGETQYF
TRBV19	TRBJ2-5	CASRGVDETQYF
TRBV6-5	TRBJ1-2	CASKLIQAGNYGYTF
TRBV6-6	TRBJ1-5	CASRLGNQPQHF
TRBV6-1	TRBJ2-1	CASSKDRALNEQFF
TRBV30	TRBJ1-2	CAWSRGVVGYTF
TRBV18	TRBJ1-1	CASSSDRNTEAFF
TRBV30	TRBJ1-2	CAWGLNYGYTF
TRBV15	TRBJ2-5	CATSVMGQGSGQETQYF
TRBV4-1	TRBJ2-1	CASSHSETSGTWGNEQFF
TRBV6-5	TRBJ1-5	CASSRETGSQPQHF
TRBV29-1	TRBJ1-1	CSVVPDRLNTEAFF
TRBV5-4	TRBJ2-5	CASSLAGAYQETQYF
TRBV9	TRBJ2-1	CASSVVWGAEQFF
TRBV6-1	TRBJ2-2	CASRPGPNTGELFF
TRBV18	TRBJ1-5	CASSPTGQGRPNQPQHF
TRBV19	TRBJ1-5	CASSTTGLDQPQHF
TRBV25-1	TRBJ2-3	CASSLPGADTQYF
TRBV19	TRBJ1-2	CASSLRSGGDFYGYTF
TRBV11-2	TRBJ1-4	CASSLVSSPGKLFF
TRBV5-1	TRBJ2-5	CASSLAGTSSETQYF
TRBV30	TRBJ1-6	CAWSKLRDRVSDSHNSPLHF
TRBV6-1	TRBJ1-5	CASSEGGRNQPQHF
TRBV27	TRBJ1-2	CASSPPTGYGYTF
TRBV6-6	TRBJ1-5	CASSYGGQGSNQPQHF
TRBV11-1	TRBJ1-5	CASSAGQGSNQPQHF
TRBV6-1	TRBJ1-1	CASIEHLNTEAFF
TRBV30	TRBJ2-3	CAWSHGRLLTDTQYF
TRBV28	TRBJ1-4	CASNNLQEKLFF
TRBV11-3	TRBJ2-2	CASSSWEGSNTGELFF
TRBV15	TRBJ1-4	CATSRDRVNEKLFF
TRBV20-1	TRBJ2-3	CSASFTDTQYF
TRBV11-2	TRBJ2-7	CASSTLWGLVHEQYF
TRBV28	TRBJ1-1	CASSFNPTGANTEAFF
TRBV7-3	TRBJ2-3	CASSLSYPDTQYF
TRBV4-2	TRBJ1-4	CASSQERVMGEKLFF
TRBV5-4	TRBJ1-2	CASSLVSAGEGYTF
TRBV27	TRBJ1-2	CASSSPARGYTF
TRBV18	TRBJ2-5	CASSPWPNGETQYF
TRBV11-2	TRBJ2-3	CASSLAGTLLGNTDTQYF
TRBV10-1	TRBJ1-2	CASNGGSRAYTF
TRBV7-9	TRBJ2-1	CASSNTSGSYNEQFF
TRBV7-9	TRBJ2-7	CASSTTGPIREQYF
TRBV5-1	TRBJ2-1	CASSWGDYNEQFF
TRBV5-1	TRBJ2-2	CASSFSGAGGELFF
TRBV9	TRBJ1-1	CASSPLWGSTEAFF
TRBV6-1	TRBJ1-5	CASSVSRQINSNQPQHF
TRBV19	TRBJ2-1	CASSTASGGHNEQFF
TRBV28	TRBJ1-1	CASSFGQGRLFNTEAFF
TRBV15	TRBJ2-1	CATSRDYATGGVNEQFF